Listed here is a single T cell receptor beta chain. Per germline, CDR1 MNHEY and CDR2 SVGAGI. The ends lost 7 bases at V and 4 bases at J; junction bases unmatched: 11. CDR3 length equals 15 residues. Each sample yielded at least 5.5 micrograms of PBMC total RNA. This sample is part of a study of blood T cells in healthy people across ages. It was with a sample-barcoded 5' primer and a J-beta primer mix that a second PCR of about 6 to 12 cycles was run. TCRdb re-derived calls from the 5' RACE reads in MiXCR, one entry per CDR3 protein. The top ten hold under 30% of the sample, which has approximately 1,700,000 distinct CDR3 sequences, about two fifths seen once.

V is TRBV6-5 and J is TRBJ1-2; 8 nucleotides line up with TRBD1. Sequencing was carried out using blood. The origin of this receptor is a human donor in good health. The CDR3 here is CASIPSRGPVYGYTF. DNA for the CDR3: TGTGCCAGCATTCCTTCCAGGGGGCCTGTCTATGGCTACACCTTC.